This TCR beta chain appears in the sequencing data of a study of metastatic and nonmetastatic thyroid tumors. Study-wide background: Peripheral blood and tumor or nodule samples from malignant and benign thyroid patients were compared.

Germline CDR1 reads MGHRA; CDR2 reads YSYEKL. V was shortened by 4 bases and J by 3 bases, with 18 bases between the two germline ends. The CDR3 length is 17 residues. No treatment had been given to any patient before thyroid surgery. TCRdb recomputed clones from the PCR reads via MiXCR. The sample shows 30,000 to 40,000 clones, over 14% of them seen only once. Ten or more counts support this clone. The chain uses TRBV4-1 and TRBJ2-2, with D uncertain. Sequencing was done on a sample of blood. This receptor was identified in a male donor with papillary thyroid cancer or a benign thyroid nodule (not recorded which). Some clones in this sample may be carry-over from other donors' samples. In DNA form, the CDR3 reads TGCGCCAGCAGCCCTATGGGGAAGGCCGAGGACACCGGGGAGCTGTTTTTT. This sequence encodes CASSPMGKAEDTGELFF.